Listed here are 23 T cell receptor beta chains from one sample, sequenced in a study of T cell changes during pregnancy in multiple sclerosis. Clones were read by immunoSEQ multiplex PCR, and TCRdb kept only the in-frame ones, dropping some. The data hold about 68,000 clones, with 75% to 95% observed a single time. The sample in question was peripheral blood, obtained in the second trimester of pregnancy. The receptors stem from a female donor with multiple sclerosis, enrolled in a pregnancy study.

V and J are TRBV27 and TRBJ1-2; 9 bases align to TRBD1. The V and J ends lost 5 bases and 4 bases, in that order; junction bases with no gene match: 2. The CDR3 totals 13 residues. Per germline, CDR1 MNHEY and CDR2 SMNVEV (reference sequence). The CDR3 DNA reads TGTGCCAGCAGTCAACAGGGGGCCTATGGCTACACCTTC. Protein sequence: CASSQQGAYGYTF.

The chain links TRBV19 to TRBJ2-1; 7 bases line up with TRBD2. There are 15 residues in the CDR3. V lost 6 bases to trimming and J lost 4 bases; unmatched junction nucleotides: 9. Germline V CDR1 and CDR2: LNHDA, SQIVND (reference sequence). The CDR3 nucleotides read TGTGCCAGTAGAACCAGCGGGACGGTATACAATGAGCAGTTCTTC. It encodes CASRTSGTVYNEQFF.

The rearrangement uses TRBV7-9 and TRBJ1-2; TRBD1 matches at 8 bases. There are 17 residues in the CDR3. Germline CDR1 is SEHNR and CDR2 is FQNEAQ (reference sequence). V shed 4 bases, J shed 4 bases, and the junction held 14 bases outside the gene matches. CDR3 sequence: CASSSRDRTNSIYGYTF. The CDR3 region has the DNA TGTGCCAGCAGCTCCCGGGACAGGACCAACTCAATCTATGGCTACACCTTC.

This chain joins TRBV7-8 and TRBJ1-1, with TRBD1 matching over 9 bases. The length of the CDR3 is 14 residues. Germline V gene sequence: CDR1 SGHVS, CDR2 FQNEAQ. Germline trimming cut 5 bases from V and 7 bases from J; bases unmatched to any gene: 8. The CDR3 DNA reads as TGTGCCAGCAGCCTCTTGACAGGGGGAGGTGAAGCTTTCTTT. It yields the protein CASSLLTGGGEAFF.

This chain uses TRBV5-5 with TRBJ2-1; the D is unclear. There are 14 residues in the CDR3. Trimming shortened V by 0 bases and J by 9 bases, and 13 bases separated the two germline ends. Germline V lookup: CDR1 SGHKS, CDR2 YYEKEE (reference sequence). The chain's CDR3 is CASSLVSLGSEQFF. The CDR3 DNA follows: TGTGCCAGCAGCTTGGTCTCTTTGGGCAGTGAGCAGTTCTTC.

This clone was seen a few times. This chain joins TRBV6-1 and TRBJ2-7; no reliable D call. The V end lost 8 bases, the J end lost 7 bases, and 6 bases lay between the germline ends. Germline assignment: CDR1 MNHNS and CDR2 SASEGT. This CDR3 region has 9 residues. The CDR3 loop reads CASGREQYF. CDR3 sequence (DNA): TGTGCCAGCGGCAGGGAGCAGTACTTC.

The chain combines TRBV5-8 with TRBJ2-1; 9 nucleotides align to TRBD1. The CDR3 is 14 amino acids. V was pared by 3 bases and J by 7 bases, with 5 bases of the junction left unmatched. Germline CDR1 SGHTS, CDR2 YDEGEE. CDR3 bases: TGTGCCAGCAGCTACAGGGGGCTCTCGAATGAGCAGTTCTTC. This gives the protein CASSYRGLSNEQFF.

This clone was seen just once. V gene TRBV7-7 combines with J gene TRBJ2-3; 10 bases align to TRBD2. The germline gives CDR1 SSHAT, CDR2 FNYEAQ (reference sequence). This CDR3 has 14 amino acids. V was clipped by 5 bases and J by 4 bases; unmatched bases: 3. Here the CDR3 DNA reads TGTGCCAGCAGCCCAGCGGGGGGGCCAGATACGCAGTATTTT. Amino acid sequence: CASSPAGGPDTQYF.

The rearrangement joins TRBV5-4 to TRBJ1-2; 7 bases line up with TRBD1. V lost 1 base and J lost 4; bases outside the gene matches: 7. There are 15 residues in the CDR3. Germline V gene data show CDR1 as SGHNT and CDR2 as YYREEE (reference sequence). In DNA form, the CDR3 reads TGTGCCAGCAGCTTGACAGGGGTTGAGGCCTATGGCTACACCTTC. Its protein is CASSLTGVEAYGYTF.

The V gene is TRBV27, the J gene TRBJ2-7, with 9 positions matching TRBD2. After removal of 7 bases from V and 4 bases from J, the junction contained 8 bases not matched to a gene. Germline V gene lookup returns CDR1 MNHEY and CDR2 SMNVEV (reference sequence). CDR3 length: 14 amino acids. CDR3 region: CASTTAGGRYEQYF. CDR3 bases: TGTGCCAGCACCACAGCGGGGGGCAGATACGAGCAGTACTTC.

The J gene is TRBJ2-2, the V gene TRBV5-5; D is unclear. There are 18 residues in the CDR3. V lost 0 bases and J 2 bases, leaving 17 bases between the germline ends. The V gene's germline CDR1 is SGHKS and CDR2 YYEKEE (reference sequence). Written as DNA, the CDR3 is TGTGCCAGCAGCTTGGATTTGGTAGCAGAAATTAACACCGGGGAGCTGTTTTTT. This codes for CASSLDLVAEINTGELFF.

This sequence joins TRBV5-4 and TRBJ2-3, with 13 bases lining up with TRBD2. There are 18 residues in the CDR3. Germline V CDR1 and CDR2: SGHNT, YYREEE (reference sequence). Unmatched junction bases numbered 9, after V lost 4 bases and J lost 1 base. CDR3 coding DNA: TGTGCCAGCAGCCCTACGGGACTAGCGGGGACACGCACAGATACGCAGTATTTT. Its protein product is CASSPTGLAGTRTDTQYF.

The CDR3 reads CASKQAGGRYEQYF. The CDR3 region has the DNA TGTGCCAGCAAGCAAGCAGGGGGCCGGTACGAGCAGTACTTC. The chain couples TRBV7-9 to TRBJ2-7, with 8 bases matching TRBD1. V lost 7 bases and J lost 4; bases outside the gene matches: 9. The CDR3 is 14 amino acids. Germline V gene data show CDR1 as SEHNR and CDR2 as FQNEAQ (reference sequence). Using reference TRBV7-9 and TRBJ2-7 for the parts outside the CDR3, the full variable domain is DTGVSQNPRHKITKRGQNVTFRCDPISEHNRLYWYRQTLGQGPEFLTYFQNEAQLEKSRLLSDRFSAERPKGSFSTLEIQRTEQGDSAMYLCASKQAGGRYEQYFGPGTRLTVT.

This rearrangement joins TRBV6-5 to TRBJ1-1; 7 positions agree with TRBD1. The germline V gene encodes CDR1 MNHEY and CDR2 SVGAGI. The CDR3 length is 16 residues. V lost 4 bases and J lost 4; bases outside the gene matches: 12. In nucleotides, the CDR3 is TGTGCCAGCAGTTCCCGCGGCCCAGGGGGGAGCACTGAAGCTTTCTTT. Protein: CASSSRGPGGSTEAFF.

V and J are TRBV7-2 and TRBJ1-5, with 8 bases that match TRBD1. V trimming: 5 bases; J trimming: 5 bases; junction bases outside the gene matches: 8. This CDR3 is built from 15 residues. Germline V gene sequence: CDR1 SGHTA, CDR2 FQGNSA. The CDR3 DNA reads TGTGCCAGCAGCCCTGGACAGGGATGGGATCAGCCCCAGCATTTT. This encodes CASSPGQGWDQPQHF.

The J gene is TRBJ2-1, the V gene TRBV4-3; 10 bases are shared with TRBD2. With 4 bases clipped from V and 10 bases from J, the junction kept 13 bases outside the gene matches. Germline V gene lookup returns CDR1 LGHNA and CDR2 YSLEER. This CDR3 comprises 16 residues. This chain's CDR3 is CASSLFPSGGAGEQFF. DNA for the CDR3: TGCGCCAGCAGCCTCTTCCCCAGCGGGGGGGCGGGGGAGCAGTTCTTC.

The CDR3 DNA reads as TGTGCCTGGAGTGGACAGGGTTACGGCTACACCTTC. Its protein is CAWSGQGYGYTF. The chain links TRBV30 to TRBJ1-2; 7 positions agree with TRBD1. This CDR3 region has 12 residues. CDR1 and CDR2 from the germline V gene are GTSNPN and SVGIG (reference sequence). Trimming removed 1 base from V and 8 bases from J; junction bases left unmatched: 4.

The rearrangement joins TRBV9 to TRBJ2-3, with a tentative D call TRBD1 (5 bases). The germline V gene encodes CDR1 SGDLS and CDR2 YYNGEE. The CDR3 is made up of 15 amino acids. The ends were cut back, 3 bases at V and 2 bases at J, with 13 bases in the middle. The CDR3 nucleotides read TGTGCCAGCAGCGCGCTTCAGGGTACCACAGATACGCAGTATTTT. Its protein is CASSALQGTTDTQYF.

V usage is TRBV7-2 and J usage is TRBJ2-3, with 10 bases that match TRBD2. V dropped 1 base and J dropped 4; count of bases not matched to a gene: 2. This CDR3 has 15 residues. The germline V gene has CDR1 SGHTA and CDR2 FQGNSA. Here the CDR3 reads CASSLERGGPDTQYF. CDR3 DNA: TGTGCCAGCAGCTTAGAGCGGGGGGGCCCAGATACGCAGTATTTT.

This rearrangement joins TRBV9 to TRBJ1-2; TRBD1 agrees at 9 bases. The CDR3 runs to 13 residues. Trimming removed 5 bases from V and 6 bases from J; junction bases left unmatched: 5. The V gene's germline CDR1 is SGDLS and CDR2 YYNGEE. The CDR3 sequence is CASSSGTGNGYTF. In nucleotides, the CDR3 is TGTGCCAGCAGTTCCGGGACAGGGAATGGCTACACCTTC.

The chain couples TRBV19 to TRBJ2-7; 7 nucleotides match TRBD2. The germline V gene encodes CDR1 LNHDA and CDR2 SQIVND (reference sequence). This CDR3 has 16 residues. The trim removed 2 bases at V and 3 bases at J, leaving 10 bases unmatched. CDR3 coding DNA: TGTGCCAGTAGTATATCTGGGCTAGCGGAACACTACGAGCAGTACTTC. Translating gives CASSISGLAEHYEQYF.

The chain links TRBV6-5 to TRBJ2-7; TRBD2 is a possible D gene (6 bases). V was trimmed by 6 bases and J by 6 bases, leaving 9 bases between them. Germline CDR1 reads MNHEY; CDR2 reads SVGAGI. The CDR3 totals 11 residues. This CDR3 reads CASRMGLEQYF. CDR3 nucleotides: TGTGCCAGCAGGATGGGACTCGAGCAGTACTTC.

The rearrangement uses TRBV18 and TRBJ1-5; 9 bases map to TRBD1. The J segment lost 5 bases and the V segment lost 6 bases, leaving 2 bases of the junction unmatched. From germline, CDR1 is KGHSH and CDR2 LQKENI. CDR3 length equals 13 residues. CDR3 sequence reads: CASSRTGDQPQHF. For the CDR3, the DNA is TGTGCCAGCTCGCGGACAGGGGATCAGCCCCAGCATTTT.